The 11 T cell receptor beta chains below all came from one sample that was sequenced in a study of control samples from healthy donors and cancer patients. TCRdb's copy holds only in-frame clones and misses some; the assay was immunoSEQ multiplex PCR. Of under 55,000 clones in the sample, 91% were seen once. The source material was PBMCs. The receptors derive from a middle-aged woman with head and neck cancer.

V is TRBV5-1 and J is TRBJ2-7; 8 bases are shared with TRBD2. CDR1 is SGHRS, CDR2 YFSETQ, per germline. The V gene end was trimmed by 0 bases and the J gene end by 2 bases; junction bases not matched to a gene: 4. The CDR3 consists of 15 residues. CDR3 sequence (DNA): TGCGCCAGCAGCTTGGATACTAGCGGAACCTACGAGCAGTACTTC. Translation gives CASSLDTSGTYEQYF.

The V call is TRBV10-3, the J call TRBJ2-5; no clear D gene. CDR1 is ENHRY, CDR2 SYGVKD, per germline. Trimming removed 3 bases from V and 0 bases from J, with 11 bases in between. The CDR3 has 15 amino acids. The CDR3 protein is CAISDELVYQETQYF. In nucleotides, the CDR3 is TGTGCCATCAGTGACGAGTTAGTGTACCAAGAGACCCAGTACTTC.

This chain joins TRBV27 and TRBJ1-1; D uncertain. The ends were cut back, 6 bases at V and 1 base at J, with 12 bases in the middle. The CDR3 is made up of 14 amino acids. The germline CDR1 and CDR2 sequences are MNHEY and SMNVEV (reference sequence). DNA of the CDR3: TGTGCCAGCAGCCCGAGGGCGGCGAACACTGAAGCTTTCTTT. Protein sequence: CASSPRAANTEAFF.

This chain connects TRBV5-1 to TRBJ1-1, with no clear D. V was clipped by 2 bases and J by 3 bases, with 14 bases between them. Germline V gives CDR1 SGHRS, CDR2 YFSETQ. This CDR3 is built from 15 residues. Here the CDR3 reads CASSFSGVEDTEAFF. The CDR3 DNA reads TGCGCCAGCAGCTTTTCAGGCGTTGAGGACACTGAAGCTTTCTTT. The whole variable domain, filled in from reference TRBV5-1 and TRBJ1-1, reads KAGVTQTPRYLIKTRGQQVTLSCSPISGHRSVSWYQQTPGQGLQFLFEYFSETQRNKGNFPGRFSGRQFSNSRSEMNVSTLELGDSALYLCASSFSGVEDTEAFFGQGTRLTVV.

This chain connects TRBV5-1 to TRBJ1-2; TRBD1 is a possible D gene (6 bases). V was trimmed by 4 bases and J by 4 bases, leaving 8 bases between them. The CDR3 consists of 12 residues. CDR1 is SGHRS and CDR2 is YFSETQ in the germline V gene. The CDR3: CASSPQGYGYTF. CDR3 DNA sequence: TGCGCCAGCAGCCCACAGGGCTATGGCTACACCTTC.

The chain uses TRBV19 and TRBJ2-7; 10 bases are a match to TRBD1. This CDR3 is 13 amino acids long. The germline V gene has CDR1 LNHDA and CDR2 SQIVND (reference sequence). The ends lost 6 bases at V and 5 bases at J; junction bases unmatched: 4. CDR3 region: CASRTGGVDEQYF. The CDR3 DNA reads TGTGCCAGTAGGACAGGGGGCGTGGACGAGCAGTACTTC.

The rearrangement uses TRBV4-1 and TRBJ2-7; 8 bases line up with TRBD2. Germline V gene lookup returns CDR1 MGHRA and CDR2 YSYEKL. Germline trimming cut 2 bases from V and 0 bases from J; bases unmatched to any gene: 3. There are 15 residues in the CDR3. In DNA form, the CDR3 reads TGCGCCAGCAGCCAACAGAGCGGGAGCTCCTACGAGCAGTACTTC. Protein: CASSQQSGSSYEQYF.

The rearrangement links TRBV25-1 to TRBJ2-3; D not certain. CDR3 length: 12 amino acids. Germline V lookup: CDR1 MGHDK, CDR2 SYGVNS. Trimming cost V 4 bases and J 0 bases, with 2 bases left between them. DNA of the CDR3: TGTGCCAGCAGTGTGAGCACAGATACGCAGTATTTT. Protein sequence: CASSVSTDTQYF.

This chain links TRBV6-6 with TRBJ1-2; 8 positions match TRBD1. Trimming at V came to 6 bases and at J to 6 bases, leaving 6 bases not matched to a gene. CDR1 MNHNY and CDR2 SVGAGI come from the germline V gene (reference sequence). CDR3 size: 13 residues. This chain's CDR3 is CASSLGQGNGYTF. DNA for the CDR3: TGTGCCAGCAGCCTAGGACAGGGAAATGGCTACACCTTC.

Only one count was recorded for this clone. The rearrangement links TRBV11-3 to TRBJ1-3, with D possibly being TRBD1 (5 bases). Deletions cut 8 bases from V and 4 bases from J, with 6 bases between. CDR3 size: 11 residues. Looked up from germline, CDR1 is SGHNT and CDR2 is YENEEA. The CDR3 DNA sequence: TGTGCCAGCGGGACGGGAAACACCATATATTTT. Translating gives CASGTGNTIYF.

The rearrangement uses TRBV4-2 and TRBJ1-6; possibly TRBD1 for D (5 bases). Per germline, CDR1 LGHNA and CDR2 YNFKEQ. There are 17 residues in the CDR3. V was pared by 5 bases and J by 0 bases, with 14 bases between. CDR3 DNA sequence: TGTGCCAGCAGCTACGACAGAGCTGGCTCCTATAATTCACCCCTCCACTTT. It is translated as CASSYDRAGSYNSPLHF.